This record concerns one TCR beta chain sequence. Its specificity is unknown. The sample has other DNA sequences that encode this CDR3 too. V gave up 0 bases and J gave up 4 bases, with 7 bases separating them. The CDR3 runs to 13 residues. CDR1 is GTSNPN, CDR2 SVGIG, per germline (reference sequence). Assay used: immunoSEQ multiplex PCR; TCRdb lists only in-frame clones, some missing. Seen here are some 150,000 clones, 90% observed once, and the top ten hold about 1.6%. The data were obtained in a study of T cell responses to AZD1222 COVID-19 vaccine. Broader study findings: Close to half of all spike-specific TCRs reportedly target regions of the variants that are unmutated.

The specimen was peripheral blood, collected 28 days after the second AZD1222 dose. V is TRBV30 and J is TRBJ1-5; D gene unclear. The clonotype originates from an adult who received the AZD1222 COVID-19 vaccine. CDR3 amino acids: CAWSVRGNQPQHF. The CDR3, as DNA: TGTGCCTGGAGTGTACGGGGTAATCAGCCCCAGCATTTT.